This T cell receptor (beta chain) was found in a study of cytomegalovirus exposure and HLA in healthy donors. Amplification used 60 Vbeta primers and 13 Jbeta primers. Clones were sequenced by immunoSEQ multiplex PCR, and TCRdb holds only the in-frame ones, with some missing. The sample contains 250,000 or so clones, around 81% of which appear only once. The study's findings and limits: The listing of about 150 TCR beta chains classed them as cytomegalovirus-associated.

In its sample, this clone was seen a few times. Its antigen is unknown. V was pared by 6 bases and J by 3 bases, with 12 bases between. Germline CDR1 is SGHRS and CDR2 is YFSETQ. This CDR3 is 14 amino acids long. The source of this sequence is a woman aged 60-75 years in good health and CMV-seropositive. Material: PBMCs. The V call is TRBV5-1, the J call TRBJ2-2, with a weak D call TRBD1 (7 bases). The CDR3, as DNA: TGCGCCAGCACAGGGGGACTCGACACCGGGGAGCTGTTTTTT. It codes for CASTGGLDTGELFF. Full variable domain (outside the CDR3, taken from reference TRBV5-1 and TRBJ2-2): KAGVTQTPRYLIKTRGQQVTLSCSPISGHRSVSWYQQTPGQGLQFLFEYFSETQRNKGNFPGRFSGRQFSNSRSEMNVSTLELGDSALYLCASTGGLDTGELFFGEGSRLTVL.